This T cell receptor beta chain was recorded in a study of OX40 agonist ivuxolimab in advanced cancers. Overall study findings and caveats: Relative to CD4+, CD8+ T cells held more expanded clones on average.

The table came from immunoSEQ multiplex PCR; TCRdb's copy has only in-frame clones and leaves some out. Among 85,000 to 90,000 clones listed, approximately 90% were seen once. Autoimmune disease history or systemic immunosuppression excluded patients. Germline V CDR1 and CDR2: MDHEN, SYDVKM. V was trimmed by 6 bases and J by 6 bases, leaving 15 bases between them. The CDR3 is 13 residues long. For this clone: Its specificity is not known.

This chain links TRBV28 with TRBJ2-7; D ambiguous. The sequence was collected from an adult with an advanced solid tumor such as melanoma, head and neck, liver or kidney cancer. Material: CD4+ or CD8+ T cells sorted from blood, obtained in a trial of the OX40 agonist ivuxolimab. CDR3 sequence (DNA): TGTGCCAGCAGCCAGAGTCCATTCCCCGAGCAGTACTTC. Translating it yields CASSQSPFPEQYF.